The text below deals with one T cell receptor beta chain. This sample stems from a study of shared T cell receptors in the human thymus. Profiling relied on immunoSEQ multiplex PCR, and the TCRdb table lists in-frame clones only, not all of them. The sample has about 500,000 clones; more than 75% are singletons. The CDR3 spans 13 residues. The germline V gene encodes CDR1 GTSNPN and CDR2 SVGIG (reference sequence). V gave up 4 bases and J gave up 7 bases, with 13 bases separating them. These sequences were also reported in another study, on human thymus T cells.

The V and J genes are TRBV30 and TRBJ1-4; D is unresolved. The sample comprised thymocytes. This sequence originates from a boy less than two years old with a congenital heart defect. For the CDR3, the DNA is TGTGCCTGGACTAATAGGGCGGGTGAAAAACTGTTTTTT. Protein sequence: CAWTNRAGEKLFF.